The 10 T cell receptor beta chains given below trace back to one sample, sequenced in a study of blood T cell repertoires in COVID-19. Clones were sequenced by immunoSEQ multiplex PCR, and TCRdb holds only the in-frame ones, with some missing. This table has over 250,000 clones, 85% appearing once. Sequenced material: peripheral blood. Receptors originate from a man aged 50 to 60 with active or convalescent COVID-19.

This chain links TRBV6-1 with TRBJ2-7; TRBD2 matches at 7 bases. The CDR3 contains 15 residues. Germline CDR1 reads MNHNS; CDR2 reads SASEGT. Trimming took 2 bases from V and 4 from J; bases not matched to a gene: 8. DNA for the CDR3: TGTGCCAGCAGTGAAAGCGGGACCGTTGATTACGAGCAGTACTTC. Its translation: CASSESGTVDYEQYF.

The chain joins TRBV12-3 or TRBV12-4 to TRBJ2-7; 9 bases are shared with TRBD2. This CDR3 has 12 residues. The trim removed 6 bases at V and 4 bases at J, leaving 1 base unmatched. The DNA of the CDR3 is TGTGCCAGCAGACTAGCGGGTTACGAGCAGTACTTC. Its protein product is CASRLAGYEQYF.

V usage is TRBV2 and J usage is TRBJ2-1; 10 bases fit TRBD1. V shed 9 bases and J 6 bases; nucleotides not matched to a gene: 5. The CDR3 length is 13 residues. Germline V gene lookup returns CDR1 SNHLY and CDR2 FYNNEI. The CDR3 DNA reads TGTGCCAGAGCGGGACAGGGGAGCAATGAGCAGTTCTTC. Amino acid sequence: CARAGQGSNEQFF.

As concerns this clone: Sequence at one end of the junction differs from germline and may be a read error. The rearrangement links TRBV9 to TRBJ1-4, with 9 bases identical to TRBD1. The CDR3 is 11 amino acids. Germline V CDR1 and CDR2: SGDLS, YYNGEE. CDR3 region: CASSAGQGVTF. DNA for the CDR3: TGTGCCAGCAGCGCGGGACAGGGAGTGACGTTT.

This rearrangement joins TRBV12-3 or TRBV12-4 to TRBJ1-2, with 7 bases identical to TRBD1. The CDR3 consists of 13 residues. The V and J ends lost 5 bases and 8 bases, in that order; junction bases with no gene match: 8. This CDR3 is CASSPDRARGYTF. Here the CDR3 DNA reads TGTGCCAGCAGTCCTGACAGGGCTAGGGGCTACACCTTC.

The rearrangement links TRBV19 to TRBJ2-5; possible D gene TRBD1, 5 bases. This CDR3 is 15 amino acids long. The V gene lost 4 bases and the J gene lost 1 base, with 13 bases spanning the gap. Germline CDR1 is LNHDA and CDR2 is SQIVND (reference sequence). The CDR3: CASSSSRAGQETQYF. The CDR3 DNA follows: TGTGCCAGTAGTAGTAGCAGGGCAGGCCAAGAGACCCAGTACTTC.

The V call is TRBV28, the J call TRBJ1-3; D not certain. CDR3 length equals 12 residues. Trimming shortened V by 2 bases and J by 5 bases, and 4 bases separated the two germline ends. CDR1 and CDR2 (germline): MDHEN, SYDVKM. This CDR3 is CASSLPRNTIYF. In nucleotides, the CDR3 is TGTGCCAGCAGTTTACCAAGAAACACCATATATTTT. Based on the CDR3 plus reference TRBV28 and TRBJ1-3, the full variable domain is DVKVTQSSRYLVKRTGEKVFLECVQDMDHENMFWYRQDPGLGLRLIYFSYDVKMKEKGDIPEGYSVSREKKERFSLILESASTNQTSMYLCASSLPRNTIYFGEGSWLTVV.

The V call is TRBV6-6, the J call TRBJ1-6; D possibly corresponds to TRBD1 (5 bases). CDR1 is MNHNY, CDR2 SVGAGI, per germline (reference sequence). CDR3 length: 13 amino acids. Trimming took off 7 bases at V and 7 bases at J, with 11 bases between the two ends. For the CDR3, the DNA is TGTGCCAGCACGAAGGAGGGGAATTCACCCCTCCACTTT. Translated, it gives CASTKEGNSPLHF.

The chain couples TRBV11-2 to TRBJ2-5; no clear D. Germline CDR1 is SGHAT and CDR2 is FQNNGV. The CDR3 has 12 residues. The germline V and J ends were trimmed by 5 bases and 5 bases, with 9 bases remaining between them. The CDR3: CASSRLEETQYF. As DNA, the CDR3 is TGTGCCAGCAGCCGCCTTGAGGAGACCCAGTACTTC.

V is TRBV7-7 and J is TRBJ2-5; TRBD2 might be the D (6 bases). V lost 5 bases and J lost 2, with 15 bases in between. Looked up from germline, CDR1 is SSHAT and CDR2 is FNYEAQ (reference sequence). This CDR3 comprises 15 residues. CDR3 sequence (DNA): TGTGCCAGCAGCCCCCTAGTGGCGGGGCAAGAGACCCAGTACTTC. This translates into CASSPLVAGQETQYF.